The rows below give T cell receptor beta chains drawn from one sample of a study of OX40 agonist ivuxolimab in advanced cancers. The method was immunoSEQ multiplex PCR; TCRdb's version includes in-frame clones alone and lacks a portion of them. The table shows some 68,000 clones, with around 89% occurring only once. Source: CD4+ or CD8+ T cells sorted from blood, taken in a trial of the OX40 agonist ivuxolimab. These receptors all come from an adult with an advanced solid tumor such as melanoma, head and neck, liver or kidney cancer. CDR3s leave out the opening cysteine and the closing phenylalanine or tryptophan.

v_call	j_call	cdr3_length	cdr3_aa
TRBV18	TRBJ1-3	13	ASSPTTGSGNTIY
TRBV28	TRBJ2-7	10	ASSIQGTEQY
TRBV4-2	TRBJ1-5	14	ASSRPAHGSNQPQH
TRBV7-9	TRBJ1-2	12	ASSTLLGPSGYT
TRBV21-1	TRBJ2-7	15	ASSKGGEKTRGYEQY
TRBV9	TRBJ2-5	13	ASSGRGRGRETQY
TRBV7-9	TRBJ2-3	15	ASSSTDSISPTDTQY
TRBV2	TRBJ2-2	13	ASRFGWQLTGELF
TRBV18	TRBJ2-2	11	ASSQTQTGELF
TRBV2	TRBJ1-6	13	ASSDVMGFNSPLH
TRBV5-1	TRBJ2-7	12	ASRMTYNSYEQY
TRBV27	TRBJ1-5	11	ASSSERDLPQH
TRBV5-1	TRBJ2-2	15	ASSLRRQGMNTGELF
TRBV7-6	TRBJ2-7	10	ASSPGPGEQY
TRBV7-9	TRBJ2-5	12	ASSFSRGQETQY
TRBV6-4	TRBJ2-1	14	ASSRGSGYEYNEQF
TRBV7-2	.	13	ASSFVLAGSYEQY
TRBV11-2	TRBJ1-5	12	ASSSWTGNQPQH
TRBV2	TRBJ1-5	11	ASSSESNQPQH
TRBV5-1	TRBJ2-7	12	ASSPGPGRHEQY
TRBV28	TRBJ2-2	11	ASSWFRAGELF
TRBV29-1	TRBJ1-1	11	SGLGTGGTEAF
TRBV5-4	.	12	ASSLSRVSYEQY
TRBV4-1	TRBJ2-1	14	ASSQVGGRARDEQF
TRBV2	TRBJ2-3	10	ATTGSTDTQY
TRBV6-1	TRBJ1-5	12	ASSPAGANQPQH
TRBV13	TRBJ2-7	12	ASSLFQGAGEQY
TRBV5-1	TRBJ2-3	13	ASSTGGPLTDTQY
TRBV19	TRBJ1-2	11	ASSLDDSYGYT
TRBV29-1	TRBJ1-2	11	SVQDTGVGGYT
TRBV4-2	TRBJ2-1	17	ASSQVLVSTVGSYNEQF
TRBV5-1	TRBJ1-1	13	ASSRDRGLNTEAF
TRBV11-2	TRBJ1-4	14	ASSRTGVRENEKLF
TRBV29-1	TRBJ1-1	13	SVGAGQAMNTEAF
TRBV11-2	TRBJ2-3	11	ASSQELPSTQY
TRBV6-1	TRBJ2-4	13	ASSENNGDKNIQY
TRBV7-9	TRBJ2-6	14	ASSPSAASGANVLT
TRBV9	TRBJ2-1	14	ASSVSPGTGNNEQF
TRBV2	TRBJ1-2	11	ASSVDGARGYT
TRBV15	TRBJ2-1	14	ATSRERPTVSNEQF
TRBV9	TRBJ2-1	9	ASSTYNEQF
TRBV7-2	TRBJ2-1	12	ASSLAHRGNEQF
TRBV7-3	TRBJ2-2	12	ASSLNWNTGELF
TRBV5-1	TRBJ2-5	14	ASSSLGATGRETQY
TRBV29-1	TRBJ2-6	13	SAGGRYSGANVLT
TRBV5-1	TRBJ1-1	11	ASSLDPNTEAF
TRBV5-1	TRBJ1-1	14	ASSAGVGGRNTEAF
TRBV2	TRBJ2-3	11	ASKYRLTDTQY
TRBV18	TRBJ2-1	14	ASSPTVRGSYNEQF
TRBV29-1	TRBJ1-6	11	SVRDTLNSPLH
TRBV7-3	TRBJ2-7	12	ASSLSGTSYEQY
TRBV19	TRBJ1-1	12	ASSRTDLNTEAF
TRBV5-1	TRBJ2-1	13	ASSLEVSSYNEQF
TRBV28	TRBJ1-3	13	ASTPGQGGGNTIY
TRBV6-6	TRBJ2-2	11	ASGGRIPGELF
TRBV2	TRBJ1-5	11	ASSEQSNQPQH
TRBV28	TRBJ2-7	10	ASRQRFYEQY
TRBV10-2	TRBJ2-2	9	ASMFGGELF